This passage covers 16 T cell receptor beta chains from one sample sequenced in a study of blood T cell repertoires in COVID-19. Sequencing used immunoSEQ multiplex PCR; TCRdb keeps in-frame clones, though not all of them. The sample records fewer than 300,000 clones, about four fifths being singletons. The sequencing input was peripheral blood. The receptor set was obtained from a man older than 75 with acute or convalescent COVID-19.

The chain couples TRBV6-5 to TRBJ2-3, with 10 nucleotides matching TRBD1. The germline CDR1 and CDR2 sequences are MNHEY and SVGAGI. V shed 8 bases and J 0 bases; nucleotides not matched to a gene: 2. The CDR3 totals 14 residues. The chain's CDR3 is CASWDRGSTDTQYF. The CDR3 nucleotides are TGTGCCAGCTGGGACAGGGGCAGCACAGATACGCAGTATTTT.

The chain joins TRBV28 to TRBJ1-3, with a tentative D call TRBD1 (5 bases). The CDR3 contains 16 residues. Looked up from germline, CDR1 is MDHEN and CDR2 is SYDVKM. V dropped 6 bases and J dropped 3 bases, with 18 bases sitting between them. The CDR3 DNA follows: TGTGCCAGCAGCAAACGAAAACAGGTTTTTGGAAACACCATATATTTT. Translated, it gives CASSKRKQVFGNTIYF.

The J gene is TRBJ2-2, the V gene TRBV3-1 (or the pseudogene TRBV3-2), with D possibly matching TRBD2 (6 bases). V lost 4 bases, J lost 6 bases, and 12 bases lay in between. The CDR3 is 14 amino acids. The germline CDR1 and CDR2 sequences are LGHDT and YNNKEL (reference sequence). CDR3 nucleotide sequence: TGTGCCAGCAGCCCTAAATGGGAGGCCGGGGAGCTGTTTTTT. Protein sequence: CASSPKWEAGELFF.

CDR3 in DNA: TGTGCCAGCAGCTTGGGGCGGGAGAGGACAGATACGCAGTATTTT. This gives the protein CASSLGRERTDTQYF. The V call is TRBV5-4, the J call TRBJ2-3, with TRBD2 matching over 7 bases. Germline-derived CDR1 and CDR2 are SGHNT and YYREEE (reference sequence). V lost 0 bases, J lost 3 bases, and 4 bases stayed unmatched. CDR3 length: 15 amino acids.

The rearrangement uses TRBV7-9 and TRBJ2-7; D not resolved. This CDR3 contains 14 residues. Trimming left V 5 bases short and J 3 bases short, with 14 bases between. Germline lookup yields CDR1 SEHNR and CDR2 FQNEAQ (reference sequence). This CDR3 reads CASSPRWQDYEQYF. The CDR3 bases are TGTGCCAGCAGCCCCCGCTGGCAGGACTACGAGCAGTACTTC. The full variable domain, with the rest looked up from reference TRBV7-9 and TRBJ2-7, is DTGVSQNPRHKITKRGQNVTFRCDPISEHNRLYWYRQTLGQGPEFLTYFQNEAQLEKSRLLSDRFSAERPKGSFSTLEIQRTEQGDSAMYLCASSPRWQDYEQYFGPGTRLTVT.

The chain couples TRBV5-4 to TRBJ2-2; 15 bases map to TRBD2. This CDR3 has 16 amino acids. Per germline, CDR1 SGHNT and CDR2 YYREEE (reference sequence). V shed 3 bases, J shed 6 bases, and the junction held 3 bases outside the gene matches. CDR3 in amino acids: CASSSGLAGGAGELFF. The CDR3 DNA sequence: TGTGCCAGCAGCTCGGGACTAGCGGGAGGAGCCGGGGAGCTGTTTTTT.

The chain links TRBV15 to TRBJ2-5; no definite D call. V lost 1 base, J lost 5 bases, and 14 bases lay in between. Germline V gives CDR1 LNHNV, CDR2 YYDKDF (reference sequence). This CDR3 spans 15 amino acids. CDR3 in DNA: TGTGCCACCAGCAGAGTAATTGACCCGAGGGAGACCCAGTACTTC. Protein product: CATSRVIDPRETQYF.

Here the CDR3 DNA reads TGCGCCAGCACCCCGGGACTCTCCTACAATGAGCAGTTCTTC. Its protein product is CASTPGLSYNEQFF. The V call is TRBV5-1, the J call TRBJ2-1, with a possible D match to TRBD2 (6 bases). CDR3 length: 14 residues. The germline V gene has CDR1 SGHRS and CDR2 YFSETQ. V lost 6 bases, J lost 0 bases, and 10 bases lay in between.

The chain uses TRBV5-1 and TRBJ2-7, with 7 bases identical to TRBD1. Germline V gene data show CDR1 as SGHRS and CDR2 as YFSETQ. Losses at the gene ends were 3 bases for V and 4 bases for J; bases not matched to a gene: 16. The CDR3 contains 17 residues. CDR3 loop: CASSSGPNNRGSYEQYF. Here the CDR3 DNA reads TGCGCCAGCAGCTCCGGGCCCAATAACAGGGGAAGTTACGAGCAGTACTTC. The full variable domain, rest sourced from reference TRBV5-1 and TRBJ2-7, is KAGVTQTPRYLIKTRGQQVTLSCSPISGHRSVSWYQQTPGQGLQFLFEYFSETQRNKGNFPGRFSGRQFSNSRSEMNVSTLELGDSALYLCASSSGPNNRGSYEQYFGPGTRLTVT.

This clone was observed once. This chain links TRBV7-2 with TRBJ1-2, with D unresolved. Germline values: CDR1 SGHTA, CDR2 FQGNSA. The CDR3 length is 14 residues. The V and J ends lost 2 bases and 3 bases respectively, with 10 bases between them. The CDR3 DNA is TGTGCCAGCAGCTTATTCGGTAACGACTATGGCTACACCTTC. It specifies CASSLFGNDYGYTF.

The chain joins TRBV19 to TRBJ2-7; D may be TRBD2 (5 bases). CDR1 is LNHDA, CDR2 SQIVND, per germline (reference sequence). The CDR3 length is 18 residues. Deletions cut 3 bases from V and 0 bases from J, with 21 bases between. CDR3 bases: TGTGCCAGTAGTATTCGGAGGTCTTTGCCGGTGAGCTCCTACGAGCAGTACTTC. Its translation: CASSIRRSLPVSSYEQYF.

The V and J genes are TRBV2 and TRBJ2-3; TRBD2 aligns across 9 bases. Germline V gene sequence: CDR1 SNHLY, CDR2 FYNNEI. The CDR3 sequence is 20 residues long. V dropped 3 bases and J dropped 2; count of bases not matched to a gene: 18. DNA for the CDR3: TGTGCCAGCAGTGACGAGAAGGGACTAGCTGGGACCCCTTCCACAGATACGCAGTATTTT. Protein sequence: CASSDEKGLAGTPSTDTQYF.

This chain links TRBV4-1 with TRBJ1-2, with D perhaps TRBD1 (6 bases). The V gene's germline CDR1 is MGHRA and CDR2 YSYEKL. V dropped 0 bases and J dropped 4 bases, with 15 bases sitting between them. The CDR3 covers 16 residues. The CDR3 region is CASSQDRFTGSYGYTF. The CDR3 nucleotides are TGCGCCAGCAGCCAAGATAGGTTTACAGGGTCCTATGGCTACACCTTC.

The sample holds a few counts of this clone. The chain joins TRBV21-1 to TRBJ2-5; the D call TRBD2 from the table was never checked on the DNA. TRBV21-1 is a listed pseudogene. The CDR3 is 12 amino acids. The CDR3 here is CATAGGVETQYF. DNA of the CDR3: TGTGCCACAGCGGGAGGGGTGGAGACCCAGTACTTC.

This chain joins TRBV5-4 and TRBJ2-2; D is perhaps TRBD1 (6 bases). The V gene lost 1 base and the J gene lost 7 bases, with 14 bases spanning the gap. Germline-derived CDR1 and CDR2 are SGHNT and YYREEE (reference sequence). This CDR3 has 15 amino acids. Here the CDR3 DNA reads TGTGCCAGCAGCTTGTTTGGGCAGGGGCTCGGGGAGCTGTTTTTT. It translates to CASSLFGQGLGELFF. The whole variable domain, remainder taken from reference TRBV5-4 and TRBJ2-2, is ETGVTQSPTHLIKTRGQQVTLRCSSQSGHNTVSWYQQALGQGPQFIFQYYREEENGRGNFPPRFSGLQFPNYSSELNVNALELDDSALYLCASSLFGQGLGELFFGEGSRLTVL.

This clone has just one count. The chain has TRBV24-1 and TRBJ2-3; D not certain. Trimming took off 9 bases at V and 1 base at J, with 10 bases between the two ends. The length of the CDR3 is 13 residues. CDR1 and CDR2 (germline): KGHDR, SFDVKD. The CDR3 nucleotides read TGTGCCACCCGCCGTGAGGGCACAGATACGCAGTATTTT. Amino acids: CATRREGTDTQYF.